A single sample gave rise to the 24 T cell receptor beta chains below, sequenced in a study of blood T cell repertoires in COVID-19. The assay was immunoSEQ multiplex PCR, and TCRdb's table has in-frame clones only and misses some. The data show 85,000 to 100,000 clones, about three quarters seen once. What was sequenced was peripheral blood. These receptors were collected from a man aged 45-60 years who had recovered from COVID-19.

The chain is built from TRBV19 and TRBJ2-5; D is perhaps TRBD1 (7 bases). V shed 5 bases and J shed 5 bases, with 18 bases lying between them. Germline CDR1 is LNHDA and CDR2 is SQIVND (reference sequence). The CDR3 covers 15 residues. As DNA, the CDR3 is TGTGCCAGTAGTTCCGGGGACAGAGGAGGGGAGACCCAGTACTTC. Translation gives CASSSGDRGGETQYF.

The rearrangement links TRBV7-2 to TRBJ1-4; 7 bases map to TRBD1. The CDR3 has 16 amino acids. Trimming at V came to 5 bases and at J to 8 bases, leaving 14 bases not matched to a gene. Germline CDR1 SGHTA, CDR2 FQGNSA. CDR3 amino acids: CASSQTQGTAGEKLFF. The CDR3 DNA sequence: TGTGCCAGCAGCCAAACCCAGGGGACAGCTGGAGAAAAACTGTTTTTT.

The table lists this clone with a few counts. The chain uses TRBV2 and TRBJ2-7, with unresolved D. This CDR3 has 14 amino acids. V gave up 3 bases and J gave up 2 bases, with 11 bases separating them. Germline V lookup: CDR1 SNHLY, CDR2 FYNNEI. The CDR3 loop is CASSESLDAYEQYF. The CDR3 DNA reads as TGTGCCAGCAGTGAGTCTCTAGACGCCTACGAGCAGTACTTC.

CDR3 residues: CASSIVRGSETQYF. CDR3 bases: TGTGCCAGTAGTATAGTTCGGGGGTCTGAGACCCAGTACTTC. The rearrangement links TRBV19 to TRBJ2-5, with TRBD2 as a possible D gene (6 bases). The CDR3 spans 14 residues. V was pared by 1 base and J by 5 bases, with 11 bases between. Germline values: CDR1 LNHDA, CDR2 SQIVND (reference sequence).

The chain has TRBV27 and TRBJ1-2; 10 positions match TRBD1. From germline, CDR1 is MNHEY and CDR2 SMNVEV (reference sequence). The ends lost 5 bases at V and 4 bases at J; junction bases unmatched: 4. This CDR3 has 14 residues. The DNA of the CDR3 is TGTGCCAGCAGTGTGACAGGGGGCGTCTATGGCTACACCTTC. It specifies CASSVTGGVYGYTF.

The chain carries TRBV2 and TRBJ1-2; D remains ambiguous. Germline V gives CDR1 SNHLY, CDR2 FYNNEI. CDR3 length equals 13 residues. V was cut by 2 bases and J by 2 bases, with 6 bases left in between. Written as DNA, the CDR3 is TGTGCCAGCAGTGAACGGGAAAACTATGGCTACACCTTC. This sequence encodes CASSERENYGYTF.

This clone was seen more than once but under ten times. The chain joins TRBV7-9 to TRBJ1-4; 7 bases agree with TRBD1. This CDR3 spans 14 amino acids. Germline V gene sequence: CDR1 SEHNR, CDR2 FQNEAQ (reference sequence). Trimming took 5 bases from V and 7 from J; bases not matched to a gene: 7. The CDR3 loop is CASSTDRRLEKLFF. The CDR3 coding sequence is TGTGCCAGCAGCACGGACAGGCGTCTTGAAAAACTGTTTTTT.

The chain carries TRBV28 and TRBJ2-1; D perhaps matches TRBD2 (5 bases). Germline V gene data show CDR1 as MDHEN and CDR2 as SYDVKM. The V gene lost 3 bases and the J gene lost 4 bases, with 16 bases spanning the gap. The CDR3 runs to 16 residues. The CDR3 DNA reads TGTGCCAGCAGTTTGGGTGGACTCCAACCGTACAATGAGCAGTTCTTC. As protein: CASSLGGLQPYNEQFF.

The CDR3 DNA is TGTGCCTGCCTTAACCAGGGGGCTGTGGCCTATGGCTACACCTTC. This sequence encodes CACLNQGAVAYGYTF. The genes are TRBV30 and TRBJ1-2, with 8 bases matching TRBD1. Germline CDR1 GTSNPN, CDR2 SVGIG (reference sequence). There are 15 residues in the CDR3. V lost 6 bases, J lost 4 bases, and 13 bases stayed unmatched.

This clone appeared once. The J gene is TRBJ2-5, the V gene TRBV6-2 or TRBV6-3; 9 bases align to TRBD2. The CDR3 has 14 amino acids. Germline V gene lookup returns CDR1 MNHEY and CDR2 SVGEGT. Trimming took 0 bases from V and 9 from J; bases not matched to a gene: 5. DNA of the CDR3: TGTGCCAGCAGTTACTCACCGGGACTAGCCTCCCAGTACTTC. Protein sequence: CASSYSPGLASQYF.

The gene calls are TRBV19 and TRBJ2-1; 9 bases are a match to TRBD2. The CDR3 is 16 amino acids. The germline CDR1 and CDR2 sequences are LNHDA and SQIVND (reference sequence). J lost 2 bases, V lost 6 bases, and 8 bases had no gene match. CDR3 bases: TGTGCCAGTAGCCAAGGTAGCGGGGGTCCCTACAATGAGCAGTTCTTC. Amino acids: CASSQGSGGPYNEQFF.

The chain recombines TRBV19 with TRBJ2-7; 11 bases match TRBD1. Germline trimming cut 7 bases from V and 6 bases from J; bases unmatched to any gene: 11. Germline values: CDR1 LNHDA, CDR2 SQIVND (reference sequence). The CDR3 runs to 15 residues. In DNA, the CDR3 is TGTGCCAGTACCATGGGCCCCGGGACAGGGGGCGAGCAGTACTTC. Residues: CASTMGPGTGGEQYF.

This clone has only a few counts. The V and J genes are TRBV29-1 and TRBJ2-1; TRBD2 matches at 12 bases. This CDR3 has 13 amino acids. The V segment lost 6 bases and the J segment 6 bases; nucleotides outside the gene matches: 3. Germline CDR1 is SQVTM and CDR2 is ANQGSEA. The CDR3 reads CSVPGLAGNEQFF. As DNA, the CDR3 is TGCAGCGTCCCGGGACTAGCGGGCAATGAGCAGTTCTTC.

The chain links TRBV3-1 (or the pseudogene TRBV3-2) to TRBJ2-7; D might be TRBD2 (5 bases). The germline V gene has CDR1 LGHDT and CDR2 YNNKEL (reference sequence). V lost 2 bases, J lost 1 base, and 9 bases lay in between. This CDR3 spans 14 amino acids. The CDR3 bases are TGTGCCAGCAGCCAATTCGGGGATTCCTACGAGCAGTACTTC. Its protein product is CASSQFGDSYEQYF.

The CDR3: CASRTDRGFSYEQYF. The CDR3 DNA reads TGTGCCAGCAGGACGGACAGGGGGTTTTCCTACGAGCAGTACTTC. V is TRBV6-5 and J is TRBJ2-7; 10 nucleotides align to TRBD1. Germline CDR1 and CDR2: MNHEY and SVGAGI. This CDR3 contains 15 residues. V was clipped by 6 bases and J by 1 base; unmatched bases: 6.

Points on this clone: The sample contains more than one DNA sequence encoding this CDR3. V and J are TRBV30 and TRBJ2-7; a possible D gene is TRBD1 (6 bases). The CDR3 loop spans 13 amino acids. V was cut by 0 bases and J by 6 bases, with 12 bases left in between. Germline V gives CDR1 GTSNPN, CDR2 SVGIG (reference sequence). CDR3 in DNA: TGTGCCTGGAGTGTACTTTCAGGGGCCGAGCAGTACTTC. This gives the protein CAWSVLSGAEQYF.

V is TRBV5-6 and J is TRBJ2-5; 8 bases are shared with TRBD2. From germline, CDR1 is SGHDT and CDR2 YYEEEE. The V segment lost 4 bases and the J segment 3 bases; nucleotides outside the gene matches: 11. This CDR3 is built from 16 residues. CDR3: CASSEKAGANEETQYF. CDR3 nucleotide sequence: TGTGCCAGCAGCGAGAAAGCGGGGGCCAACGAAGAGACCCAGTACTTC.

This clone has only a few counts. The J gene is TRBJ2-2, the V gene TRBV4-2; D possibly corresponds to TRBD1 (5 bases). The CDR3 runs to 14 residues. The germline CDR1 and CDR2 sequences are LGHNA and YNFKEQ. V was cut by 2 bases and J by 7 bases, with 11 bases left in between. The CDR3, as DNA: TGTGCCAGCAGCCAATTAAGGGGTGGCGGGGAGCTGTTTTTT. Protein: CASSQLRGGGELFF.

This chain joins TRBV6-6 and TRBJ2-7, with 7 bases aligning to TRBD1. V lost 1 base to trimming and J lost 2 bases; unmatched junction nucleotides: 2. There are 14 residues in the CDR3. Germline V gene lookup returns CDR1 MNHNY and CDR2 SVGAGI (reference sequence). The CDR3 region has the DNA TGTGCCAGCAGTTACTGGGACAGCGCCTACGAGCAGTACTTC. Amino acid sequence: CASSYWDSAYEQYF.

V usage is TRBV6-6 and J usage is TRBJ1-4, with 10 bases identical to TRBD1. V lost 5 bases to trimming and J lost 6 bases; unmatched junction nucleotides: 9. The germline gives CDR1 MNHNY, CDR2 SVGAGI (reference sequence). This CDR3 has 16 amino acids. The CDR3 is CASSRQGADRHEKLFF. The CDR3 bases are TGTGCCAGCAGTCGACAGGGGGCGGATCGACATGAAAAACTGTTTTTT.

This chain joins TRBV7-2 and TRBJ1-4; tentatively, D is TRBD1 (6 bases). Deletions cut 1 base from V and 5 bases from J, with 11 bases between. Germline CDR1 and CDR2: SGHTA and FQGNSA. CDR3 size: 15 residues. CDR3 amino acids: CASSLGTAQNEKLFF. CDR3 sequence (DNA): TGTGCCAGCAGCTTAGGGACAGCCCAAAATGAAAAACTGTTTTTT.

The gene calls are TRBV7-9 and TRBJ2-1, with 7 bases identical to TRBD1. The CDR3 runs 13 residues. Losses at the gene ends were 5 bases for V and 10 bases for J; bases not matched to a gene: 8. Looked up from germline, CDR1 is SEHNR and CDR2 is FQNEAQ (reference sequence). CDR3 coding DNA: TGTGCCAGCAGCCGGACAGGTTTTGGGGAGCAGTTCTTC. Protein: CASSRTGFGEQFF.

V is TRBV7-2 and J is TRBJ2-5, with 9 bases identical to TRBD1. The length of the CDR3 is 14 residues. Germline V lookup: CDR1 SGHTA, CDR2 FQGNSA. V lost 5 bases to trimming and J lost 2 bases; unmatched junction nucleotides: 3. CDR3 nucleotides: TGTGCCAGCAGCCTAGACAGGGGGCAAGAGACCCAGTACTTC. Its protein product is CASSLDRGQETQYF.

CDR3 loop: CASSLWAGGGYTF. CDR3 sequence (DNA): TGTGCCAGCAGTTTATGGGCAGGGGGTGGCTACACCTTC. The chain combines TRBV27 with TRBJ1-2; 7 bases are shared with TRBD1. The germline V gene has CDR1 MNHEY and CDR2 SMNVEV (reference sequence). V was clipped by 1 base and J by 7 bases; unmatched bases: 3. There are 13 residues in the CDR3.